This entry describes one T cell receptor beta chain. Investigators isolated RNA and reverse transcribed it into cDNA to act as the sequencing template. Assay: immunoSEQ multiplex PCR; the TCRdb copy retains only in-frame clones and omits some. The data show approximately 210,000 clones, less than 50% seen once. The source of the sample is a study of CD8+ T cells in alopecia areata. Whole-study context: Tofacitinib continued for 6 to 18 months and was then withheld for 6 months.

Treatment here: oral pan-JAK inhibitor, 5-10 mg twice daily. The ends were cut back, 2 bases at V and 4 bases at J, with 5 bases in the middle. The CDR3 loop spans 13 amino acids. Germline CDR1 is MNHNY and CDR2 is SVGAGI (reference sequence). The input for sequencing was CD4+ T cells sorted from blood, taken around week 36, from a patient treated with tofacitinib. This clonotype originated in a human donor with alopecia areata. This rearrangement joins TRBV6-6 to TRBJ2-2; D remains unclear. CDR3 bases: TGTGCCAGCAGTTACCCGACCACCGGGGAGCTGTTTTTT. Translating it yields CASSYPTTGELFF.